A selection of T cell receptor beta chains follows, all from one sample in a study of PD-L1 blockade in urothelial cancer. Profiling relied on immunoSEQ multiplex PCR, and the TCRdb table lists in-frame clones only, not all of them. Of about 55,000 clones in the sample, approximately 84% were seen once. The sample here was PBMCs, taken around atezolizumab (anti-PD-L1) treatment. These receptors were taken from a man between 45 and 60 years old with urothelial cancer. The CDR3 runs from the conserved cysteine through the conserved F or W. The D gene is left open where the match is weak. A row's size may be missing; if present it is once, few, many or a size class.

j_call v_call d_call cdr3_length clone_size cdr3_aa cdr3_nt
TRBJ2-1 TRBV5-6 TRBD2 16 . CASSSPSGRSYNEQFF TGTGCCAGCAGCTCGCCTAGCGGGAGGTCCTACAATGAGCAGTTCTTC
TRBJ2-3 TRBV25-1 TRBD1 15 . CASSVGTGGPDTQYF TGTGCCAGCAGTGTCGGGACAGGGGGCCCAGATACGCAGTATTTT
TRBJ1-3 TRBV7-9 . 16 few CASSLETGFSGNTIYF TGTGCCAGCAGCTTAGAAACAGGCTTCTCTGGAAACACCATATATTTT
TRBJ1-5 TRBV7-2 . 14 . CASSPGGGFQPQHF TGTGCCAGCAGCCCCGGTGGGGGGTTTCAGCCCCAGCATTTT
TRBJ2-7 TRBV7-2 TRBD1 15 . CASSPLPGQGYEQYF TGTGCCAGCAGCCCCCTACCGGGACAGGGGTACGAGCAGTACTTC
TRBJ1-1 TRBV7-3 TRBD1 13 . CASSLDRDTEAFF TGTGCCAGCAGCCTTGACAGGGACACTGAAGCTTTCTTT
TRBJ1-1 TRBV5-4 TRBD1 15 few CASSDAGGIYAEAFF TGTGCCAGCAGCGACGCAGGGGGCATCTACGCTGAAGCTTTCTTT
TRBJ2-2 TRBV7-2 TRBD2 17 . CASSSQSGRKGTGELFF TGTGCCAGCAGCTCCCAGAGCGGGAGGAAGGGCACCGGGGAGCTGTTTTTT
TRBJ1-6 TRBV6-5 . 13 once CASGNRVDSPLHF TGTGCCAGCGGGAACAGGGTTGATTCACCCCTCCACTTT
TRBJ1-2 TRBV2 TRBD1 16 few CASSERGSAGGDGYTF TGTGCCAGCAGTGAAAGGGGGTCAGCAGGGGGCGATGGCTACACCTTC
TRBJ1-3 TRBV28 . 16 . CASSLPVPSSGNTIYF TGTGCCAGCAGTTTACCGGTCCCCTCCTCTGGAAACACCATATATTTT
TRBJ2-2 TRBV6-6 . 16 . CASSYPYQTFTGELFF TGTGCCAGCAGTTACCCATACCAAACATTCACCGGGGAGCTGTTTTTT
TRBJ1-5 TRBV28 . 16 once CASSSPTGISNQPQHF TGTGCCAGCAGTTCACCCACAGGGATTAGCAATCAGCCCCAGCATTTT
TRBJ1-5 TRBV30 . 13 . CAWSGQDNQPQHF TGTGCCTGGAGTGGGCAGGACAATCAGCCCCAGCATTTT
TRBJ2-7 TRBV2 TRBD2 14 . CASSQAISGSEQYF TGTGCCAGCAGTCAAGCGATTAGCGGGAGCGAGCAGTACTTC
TRBJ1-1 TRBV7-9 . 15 . CASSLDSTGVTEAFF TGTGCCAGCAGCCTAGACTCTACGGGTGTCACTGAAGCTTTCTTT
TRBJ2-7 TRBV27 . 12 . CASSLLAYEQYF TGTGCCAGCAGTTTATTAGCCTACGAGCAGTACTTC
TRBJ2-5 TRBV5-1 TRBD2 14 . CASSASGRRETQYF TGCGCCAGCAGCGCAAGCGGGAGGAGAGAGACCCAGTACTTC
TRBJ2-7 TRBV7-2 . 15 . CASSEPGQRYNEQYF TGTGCCAGCAGTGAACCGGGACAACGGTATAACGAGCAGTACTTC
TRBJ1-5 TRBV6-6 TRBD1 14 few CASRFRGVDQPQHF TGTGCCAGCAGGTTCAGGGGGGTGGATCAGCCCCAGCATTTT
TRBJ2-7 TRBV27 TRBD1 14 few CASSPRQGPYEQYF TGTGCCAGCAGTCCCCGACAGGGACCCTACGAGCAGTACTTC
TRBJ2-4 TRBV10-2 . 14 . CASIEFGEKNIQYF TGCGCCAGCATCGAATTCGGGGAAAAAAACATTCAGTACTTC
TRBJ2-3 TRBV7-3 TRBD2 18 . CASSNPGLRIRGADTQYF TGTGCCAGCAGCAACCCGGGACTAAGGATCCGAGGTGCAGATACGCAGTATTTT
TRBJ2-7 TRBV12-5 TRBD1 15 . CASGLGDRLDYEQYF TGTGCTAGTGGTTTGGGGGACAGGCTCGATTACGAGCAGTACTTC
TRBJ1-5 TRBV9 TRBD1 15 . CASSGEGQFGQPQHF TGTGCCAGCAGCGGCGAGGGACAGTTTGGACAGCCCCAGCATTTT
TRBJ1-5 TRBV13 . 15 . CASSFGENSNQPQHF TGTGCCAGCAGCTTCGGGGAAAATAGCAATCAGCCCCAGCATTTT
TRBJ2-7 TRBV6-6 . 14 . CASSYLTASYEQYF TGTGCCAGCAGTTACTTGACAGCTTCCTACGAGCAGTACTTC
TRBJ2-1 TRBV28 . 17 . CASSSIRSLGADNEQFF TGTGCCAGCAGCTCAATCCGGTCATTGGGTGCGGACAATGAGCAGTTCTTC
TRBJ1-1 TRBV6-6 . 15 . CASSYGEIGYTEAFF TGTGCCAGCAGTTACGGGGAGATCGGGTACACTGAAGCTTTCTTT
TRBJ2-3 TRBV27 TRBD2 16 . CASSPLAGGLTDTQYF TGTGCCAGCAGTCCTCTAGCGGGAGGGCTAACAGATACGCAGTATTTT